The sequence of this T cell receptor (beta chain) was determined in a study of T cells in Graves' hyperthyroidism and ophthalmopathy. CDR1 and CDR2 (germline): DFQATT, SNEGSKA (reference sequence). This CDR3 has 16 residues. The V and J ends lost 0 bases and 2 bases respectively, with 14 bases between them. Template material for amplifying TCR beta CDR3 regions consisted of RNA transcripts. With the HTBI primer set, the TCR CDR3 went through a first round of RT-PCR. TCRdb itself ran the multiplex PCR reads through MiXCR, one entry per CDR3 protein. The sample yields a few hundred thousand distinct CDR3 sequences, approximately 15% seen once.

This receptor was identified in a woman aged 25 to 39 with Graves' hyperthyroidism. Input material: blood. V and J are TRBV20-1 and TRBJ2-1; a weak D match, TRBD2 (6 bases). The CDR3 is CSARDSQAGTYNEQFF. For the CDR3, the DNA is TGCAGTGCTAGAGATTCTCAGGCGGGGACCTACAATGAGCAGTTCTTC.